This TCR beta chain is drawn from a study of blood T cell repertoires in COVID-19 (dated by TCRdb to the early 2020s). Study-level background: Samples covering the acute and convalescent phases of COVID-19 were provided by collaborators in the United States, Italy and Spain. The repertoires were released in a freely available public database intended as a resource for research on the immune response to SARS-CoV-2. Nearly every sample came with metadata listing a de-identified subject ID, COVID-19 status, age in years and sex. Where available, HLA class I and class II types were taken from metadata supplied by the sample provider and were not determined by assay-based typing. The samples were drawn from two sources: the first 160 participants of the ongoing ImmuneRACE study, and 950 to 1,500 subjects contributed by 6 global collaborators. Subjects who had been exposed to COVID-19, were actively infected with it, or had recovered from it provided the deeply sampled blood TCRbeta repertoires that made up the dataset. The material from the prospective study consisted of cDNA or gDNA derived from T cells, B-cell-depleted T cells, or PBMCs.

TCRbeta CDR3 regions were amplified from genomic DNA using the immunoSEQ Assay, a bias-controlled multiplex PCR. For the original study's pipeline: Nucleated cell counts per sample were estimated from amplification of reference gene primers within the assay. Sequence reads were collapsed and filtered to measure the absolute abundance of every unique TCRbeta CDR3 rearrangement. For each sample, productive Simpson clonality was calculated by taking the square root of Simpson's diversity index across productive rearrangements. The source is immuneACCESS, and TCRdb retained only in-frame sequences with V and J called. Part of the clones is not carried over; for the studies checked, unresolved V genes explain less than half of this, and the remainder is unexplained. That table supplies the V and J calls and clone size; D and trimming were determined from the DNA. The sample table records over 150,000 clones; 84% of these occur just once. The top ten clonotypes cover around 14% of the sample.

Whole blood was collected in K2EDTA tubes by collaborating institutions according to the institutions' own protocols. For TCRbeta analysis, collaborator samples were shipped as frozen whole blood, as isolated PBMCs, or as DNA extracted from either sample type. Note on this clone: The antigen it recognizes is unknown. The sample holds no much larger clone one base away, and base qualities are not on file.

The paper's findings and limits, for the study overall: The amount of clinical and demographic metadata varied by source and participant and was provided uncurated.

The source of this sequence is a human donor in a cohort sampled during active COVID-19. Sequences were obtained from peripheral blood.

In nucleotide form, the sequence is TGCGCCAGCAGCCAAGAGGGAGACAGGGGGAGTCAGCCCCAGCATTTT. Its coded protein is CASSQEGDRGSQPQHF. The chain is encoded by TRBV4-1 joined to TRBJ1-5; the junction holds 9 bases that match TRBD1. CDR1 MGHRA and CDR2 YSYEKL are derived from the germline V gene. Ends trimmed: V by 0 bases, J by 6 bases; bases unmatched to a gene: 6. Spanning cysteine to phenylalanine, the CDR3 consists of 16 amino acids. Left in the record is the CDR3 DNA by itself, 48 bases read in frame from the first base.